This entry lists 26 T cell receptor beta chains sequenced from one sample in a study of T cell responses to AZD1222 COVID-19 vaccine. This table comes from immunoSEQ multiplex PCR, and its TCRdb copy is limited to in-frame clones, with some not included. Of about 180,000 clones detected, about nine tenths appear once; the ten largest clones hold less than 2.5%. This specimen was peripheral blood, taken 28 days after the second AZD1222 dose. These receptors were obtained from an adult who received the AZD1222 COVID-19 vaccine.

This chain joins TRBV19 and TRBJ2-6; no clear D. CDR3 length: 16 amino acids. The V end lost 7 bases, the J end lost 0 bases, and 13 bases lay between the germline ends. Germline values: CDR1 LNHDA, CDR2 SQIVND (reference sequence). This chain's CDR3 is CASMTSWGSGANVLTF. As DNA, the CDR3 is TGTGCCAGTATGACCTCCTGGGGCTCTGGGGCCAACGTCCTGACTTTC. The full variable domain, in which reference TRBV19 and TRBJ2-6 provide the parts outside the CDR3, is DGGITQSPKYLFRKEGQNVTLSCEQNLNHDAMYWYRQDPGQGLRLIYYSQIVNDFQKGDIAEGYSVSREKKESFPLTVTSAQKNPTAFYLCASMTSWGSGANVLTFGAGSRLTVL.

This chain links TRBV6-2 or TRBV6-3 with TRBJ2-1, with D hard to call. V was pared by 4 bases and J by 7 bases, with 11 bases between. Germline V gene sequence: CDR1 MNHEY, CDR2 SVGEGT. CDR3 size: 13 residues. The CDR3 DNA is TGTGCCAGCAGTTTGCACCCTCCAAATGAGCAGTTCTTC. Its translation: CASSLHPPNEQFF.

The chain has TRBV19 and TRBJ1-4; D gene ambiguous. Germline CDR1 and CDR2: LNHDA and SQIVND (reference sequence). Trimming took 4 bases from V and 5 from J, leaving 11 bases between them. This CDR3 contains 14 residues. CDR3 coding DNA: TGTGCCAGTAGTACATCTGCCAGGAATGAAAAACTGTTTTTT. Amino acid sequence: CASSTSARNEKLFF.

This CDR3 is CASNGNTIYF. The CDR3, as DNA: TGTGCCAGCAATGGAAACACCATATATTTT. The rearrangement links TRBV28 to TRBJ1-3; D is uncertain. V lost 7 bases and J lost 3, with 1 base in between. Germline lookup yields CDR1 MDHEN and CDR2 SYDVKM. This CDR3 is 10 amino acids long. The whole variable domain, filled in from reference TRBV28 and TRBJ1-3, reads DVKVTQSSRYLVKRTGEKVFLECVQDMDHENMFWYRQDPGLGLRLIYFSYDVKMKEKGDIPEGYSVSREKKERFSLILESASTNQTSMYLCASNGNTIYFGEGSWLTVV.

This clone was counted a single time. CDR3 in DNA: TGTGCCAGCAGTGAAGCGCTTCGGCTAGCTAGAAGCACAGATACGCAGTATTTT. This gives the protein CASSEALRLARSTDTQYF. V is TRBV2 and J is TRBJ2-3; a weak D match, TRBD2 (5 bases). The V and J ends lost 0 bases and 0 bases respectively, with 16 bases between them. Germline V lookup: CDR1 SNHLY, CDR2 FYNNEI. The length of the CDR3 is 18 residues.

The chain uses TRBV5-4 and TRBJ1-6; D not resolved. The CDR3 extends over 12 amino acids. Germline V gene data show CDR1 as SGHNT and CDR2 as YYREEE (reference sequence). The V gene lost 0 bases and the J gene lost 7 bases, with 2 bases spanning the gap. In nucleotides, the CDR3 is TGTGCCAGCAGCTTGGAAAATTCACCCCTCCACTTT. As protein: CASSLENSPLHF.

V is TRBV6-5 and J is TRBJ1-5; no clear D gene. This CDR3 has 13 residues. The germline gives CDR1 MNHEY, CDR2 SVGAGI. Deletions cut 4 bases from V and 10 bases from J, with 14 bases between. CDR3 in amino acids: CASSSLPASPQHF. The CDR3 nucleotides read TGTGCCAGCAGTTCCCTCCCCGCGAGCCCCCAGCATTTT.

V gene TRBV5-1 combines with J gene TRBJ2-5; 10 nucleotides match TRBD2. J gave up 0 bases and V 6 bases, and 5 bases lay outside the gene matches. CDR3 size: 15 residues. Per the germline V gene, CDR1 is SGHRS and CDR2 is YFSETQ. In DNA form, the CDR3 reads TGCGCCAGCAATTCACTAGCGGGATACCAAGAGACCCAGTACTTC. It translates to CASNSLAGYQETQYF.

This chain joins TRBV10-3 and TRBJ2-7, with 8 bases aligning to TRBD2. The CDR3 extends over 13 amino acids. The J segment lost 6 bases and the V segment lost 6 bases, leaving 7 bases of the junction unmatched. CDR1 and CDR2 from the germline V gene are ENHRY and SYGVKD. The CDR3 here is CAIRRAGVGEQYF. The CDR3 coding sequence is TGTGCCATCAGGAGAGCGGGAGTGGGCGAGCAGTACTTC.

CDR3 region: CASSAQNYEQYF. CDR3 nucleotides: TGTGCCAGCAGCGCACAGAACTACGAGCAGTACTTC. This sequence joins TRBV9 and TRBJ2-7; no firm D call. The CDR3 has 12 residues. Germline CDR1 reads SGDLS; CDR2 reads YYNGEE. Trimming left V 3 bases short and J 3 bases short, with 7 bases between.

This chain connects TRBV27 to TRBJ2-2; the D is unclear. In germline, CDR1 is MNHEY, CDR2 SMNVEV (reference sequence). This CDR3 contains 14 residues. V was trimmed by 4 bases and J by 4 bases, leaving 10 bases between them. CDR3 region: CASSSRPLTGELFF. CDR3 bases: TGTGCCAGCAGTTCCCGACCTCTCACCGGGGAGCTGTTTTTT.

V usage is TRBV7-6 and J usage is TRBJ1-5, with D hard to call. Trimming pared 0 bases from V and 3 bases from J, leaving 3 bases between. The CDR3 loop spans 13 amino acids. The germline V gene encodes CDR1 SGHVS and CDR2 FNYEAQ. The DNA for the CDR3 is TGTGCCAGCAGCTTAGCCCCCAATCAGCCCCAGCATTTT. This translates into CASSLAPNQPQHF.

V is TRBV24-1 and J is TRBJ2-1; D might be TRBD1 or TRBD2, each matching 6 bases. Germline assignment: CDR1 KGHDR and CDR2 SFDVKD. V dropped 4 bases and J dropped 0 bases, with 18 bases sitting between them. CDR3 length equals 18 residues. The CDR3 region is CATSDPGAASASYNEQFF. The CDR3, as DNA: TGTGCCACCAGTGACCCGGGGGCCGCGAGCGCCTCCTACAATGAGCAGTTCTTC.

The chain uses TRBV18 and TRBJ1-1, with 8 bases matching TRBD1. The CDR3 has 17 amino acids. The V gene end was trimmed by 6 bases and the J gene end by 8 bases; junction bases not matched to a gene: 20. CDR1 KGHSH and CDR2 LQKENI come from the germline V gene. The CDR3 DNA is TGTGCCAGCTCCTTTTCCCCCGGGACAGGTGACCACCGGGAAGCTTTCTTT. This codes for CASSFSPGTGDHREAFF.

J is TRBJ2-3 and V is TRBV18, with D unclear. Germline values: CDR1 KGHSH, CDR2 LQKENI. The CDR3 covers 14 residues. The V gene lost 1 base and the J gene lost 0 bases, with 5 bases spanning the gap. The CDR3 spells CASSPRRSTDTQYF. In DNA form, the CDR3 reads TGTGCCAGCTCACCACGGCGGAGCACAGATACGCAGTATTTT.

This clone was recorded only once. The CDR3 bases are TGCGCCAGCAGCCGGGACAGTTTAAATCAGCCCCAGCATTTT. Translation gives CASSRDSLNQPQHF. The genes are TRBV4-1 and TRBJ1-5; the match to TRBD1 covers 7 bases. This CDR3 has 14 amino acids. Germline lookup yields CDR1 MGHRA and CDR2 YSYEKL. V was clipped by 4 bases and J by 4 bases; unmatched bases: 4.

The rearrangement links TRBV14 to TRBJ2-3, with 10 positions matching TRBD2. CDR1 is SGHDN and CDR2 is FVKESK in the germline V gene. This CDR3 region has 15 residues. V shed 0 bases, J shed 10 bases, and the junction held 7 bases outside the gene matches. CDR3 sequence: CASSQDSGGVPSQYF. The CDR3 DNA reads TGTGCCAGCAGCCAAGACAGCGGGGGGGTCCCTTCGCAGTATTTT.

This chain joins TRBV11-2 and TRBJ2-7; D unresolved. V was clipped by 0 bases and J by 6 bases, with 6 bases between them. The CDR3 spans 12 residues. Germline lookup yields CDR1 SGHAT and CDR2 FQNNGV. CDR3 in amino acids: CASSLDLIEQYF. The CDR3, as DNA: TGTGCCAGCAGCTTAGATCTCATCGAGCAGTACTTC.

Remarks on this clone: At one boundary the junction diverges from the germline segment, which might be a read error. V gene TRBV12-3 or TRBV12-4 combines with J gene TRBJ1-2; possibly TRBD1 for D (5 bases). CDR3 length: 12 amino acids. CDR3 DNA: TGTGCCAGCAGTATAGCAGGGTTAGGCTACACCTTC. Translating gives CASSIAGLGYTF.

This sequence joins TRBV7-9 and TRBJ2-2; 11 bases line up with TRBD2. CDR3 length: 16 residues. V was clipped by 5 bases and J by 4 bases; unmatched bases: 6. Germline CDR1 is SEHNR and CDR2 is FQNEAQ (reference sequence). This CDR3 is CASSTSGSSGTGELFF. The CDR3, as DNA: TGTGCCAGCAGCACTAGCGGGAGCTCGGGCACCGGGGAGCTGTTTTTT.

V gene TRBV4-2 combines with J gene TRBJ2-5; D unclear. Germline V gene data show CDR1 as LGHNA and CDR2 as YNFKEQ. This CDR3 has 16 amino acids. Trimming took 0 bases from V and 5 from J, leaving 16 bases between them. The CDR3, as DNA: TGTGCCAGCAGCCAAGAAGGTGGGGTAGGGTCGGAGACCCAGTACTTC. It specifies CASSQEGGVGSETQYF.

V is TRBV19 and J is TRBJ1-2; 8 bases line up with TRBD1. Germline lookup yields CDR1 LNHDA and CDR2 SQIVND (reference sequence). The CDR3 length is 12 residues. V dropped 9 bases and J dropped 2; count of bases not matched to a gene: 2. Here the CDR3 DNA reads TGTGCCAGCTGGGACAGGAACTATGGCTACACCTTC. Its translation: CASWDRNYGYTF.

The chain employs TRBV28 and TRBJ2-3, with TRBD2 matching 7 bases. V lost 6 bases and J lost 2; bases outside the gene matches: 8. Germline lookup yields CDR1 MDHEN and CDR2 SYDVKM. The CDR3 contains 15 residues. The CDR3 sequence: CASRLDSGVTDTQYF. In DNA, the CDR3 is TGTGCCAGCAGGCTCGACAGCGGGGTCACAGATACGCAGTATTTT.

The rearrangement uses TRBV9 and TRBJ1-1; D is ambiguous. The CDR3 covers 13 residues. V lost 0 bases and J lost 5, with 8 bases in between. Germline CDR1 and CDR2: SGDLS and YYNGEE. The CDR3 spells CASSVEQSTEAFF. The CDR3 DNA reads TGTGCCAGCAGCGTAGAACAGAGTACTGAAGCTTTCTTT.

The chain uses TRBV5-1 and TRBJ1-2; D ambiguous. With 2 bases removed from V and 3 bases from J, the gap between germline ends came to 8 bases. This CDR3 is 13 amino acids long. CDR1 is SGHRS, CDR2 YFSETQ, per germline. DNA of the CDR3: TGCGCCAGCAGCTTCTTGACTGACTATGGCTACACCTTC. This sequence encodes CASSFLTDYGYTF.

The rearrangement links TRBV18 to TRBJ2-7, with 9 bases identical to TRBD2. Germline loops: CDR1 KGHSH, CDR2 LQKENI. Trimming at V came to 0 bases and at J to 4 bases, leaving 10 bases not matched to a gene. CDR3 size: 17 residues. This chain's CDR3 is CASSPPIEVAGVYEQYF. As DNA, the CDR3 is TGTGCCAGCTCACCACCGATTGAGGTAGCGGGAGTGTACGAGCAGTACTTC.